This TCR beta chain was sequenced during a study of OX40 agonist ivuxolimab in advanced cancers. Study details: Patient treatment consisted of intravenous ivuxolimab administration every 2 weeks at 0.01 to 10 mg/kg. Having had anti-PD-1, anti-PD-L1 or anti-CTLA-4 therapy before was allowed, and over 35% had some. Whole-study findings and limits: CD8+ T cells were the subset that, on average, had more expanded clones than CD4+.

The length of the CDR3 is 14 residues. Trimming stripped 0 bases from V and 3 bases from J, with 9 bases between. Germline CDR1 SGDLS, CDR2 YYNGEE. Assay used: immunoSEQ multiplex PCR; TCRdb lists only in-frame clones, some missing. The repertoire holds tens of thousands of clones, nearly 80% seen once, with about 16% in the top ten. By share, this clone counts as medium-sized. Its antigen is undetermined. Other DNA sequences in the sample encode the same CDR3. The sequences come from CD4+ or CD8+ T cells sorted from blood, collected in a trial of the OX40 agonist ivuxolimab. The genes are TRBV9 and TRBJ1-1; D is unclear. The sequence was obtained from an adult with an advanced solid tumor such as melanoma, head and neck, liver or kidney cancer. The CDR3 spells CASSVGPADTEAFF. CDR3 DNA sequence: TGTGCCAGCAGCGTAGGACCCGCGGACACTGAAGCTTTCTTT. Looking up the rest from reference TRBV9 and TRBJ1-1 gives the full variable domain: DSGVTQTPKHLITATGQRVTLRCSPRSGDLSVYWYQQSLDQGLQFLIQYYNGEERAKGNILERFSAQQFPDLHSELNLSSLELGDSALYFCASSVGPADTEAFFGQGTRLTVV.